This T cell receptor (beta chain) appears in the sequencing data of a study of T-cell reconstitution after alpha-beta-depleted transplantation in children. This CDR3 has 12 residues. CDR1 is SQVTM and CDR2 is ANQGSEA in the germline V gene. Trimming shortened V by 7 bases and J by 6 bases, and 13 bases separated the two germline ends. Preparing the TCRbeta library involved the use of unique molecular identifiers. TCRdb used MiXCR to reprocess the PCR reads, holding one entry per CDR3 protein. The sample includes some 640,000 distinct CDR3 sequences, 15% to 20% seen only once; the top ten take 0.8% to 1.1%. At least ten counts were recorded for this clonotype.

V gene TRBV29-1 combines with J gene TRBJ2-1, with D tentatively TRBD1 (6 bases). The source is a human donor who donated a stem cell graft to a child with acute myeloid leukemia. The source was PBMCs from the stem cell graft donor, collected from the stem cell graft. CDR3 amino acids: CSGILQGNEQFF. DNA of the CDR3: TGCAGCGGAATCTTACAGGGCAATGAGCAGTTCTTC.